This T cell receptor beta chain was sequenced during a study of cytomegalovirus exposure and HLA in healthy donors. Study findings and constraints: Researchers reported that three CMV-associated chains were confirmed in vitro as CMV antigen-specific. The authors later linked a missense DCLRE1C variant to TCR beta V- and J-gene trimming. For most TCR beta V segments, an earlier analysis put the productive rate at about 87% or about 30% of the time. Later on, an analysis tied around 17,000 TCR beta sequences to HLA alleles at 0.05 false discovery rate.

The PCR contained 60 Vbeta and 13 Jbeta primers. Repertoires were generated with immunoSEQ multiplex PCR, while TCRdb's copy carries only in-frame clones and drops some. The sample records 80,000 to 100,000 clones, approximately 82% being singletons. Trimming took off 0 bases at V and 0 bases at J, with 6 bases between the two ends. Looked up from germline, CDR1 is SGHNT and CDR2 is YYREEE (reference sequence). The CDR3 loop spans 14 amino acids. About this clone: Its antigen is currently unknown.

The rearrangement joins TRBV5-4 to TRBJ2-5; no clear D. Sequencing was done on a sample of PBMCs. The sequence was obtained from a female donor in good health and CMV-seropositive. This CDR3 reads CASSLELYQETQYF. CDR3 bases: TGTGCCAGCAGCTTGGAGCTCTACCAAGAGACCCAGTACTTC.